The 19 T cell receptor beta chains listed next were all sequenced from one sample in a study of shared clonotypes between healthy human individuals. This table comes from immunoSEQ multiplex PCR, and its TCRdb copy is limited to in-frame clones, with some not included. The sample consists of about 1.9 million clones, about 94% of them appearing once. Naive CD8 cells comprised CD45RO-negative, CCR7-positively selected cells, excluding terminally differentiated effector memory CD45RA+ cells. Sequencing input: naive CD8+ T cells from PBMCs. The receptors derive from a man in his late teens or twenties in good health. Some clones in this sample may be carry-over from other donors' samples.

The chain employs TRBV27 and TRBJ2-2; D is perhaps TRBD1 or TRBD2 (5 bases each). Trimming took 6 bases from V and 5 from J, leaving 13 bases between them. Germline V gene lookup returns CDR1 MNHEY and CDR2 SMNVEV (reference sequence). The CDR3 runs 14 residues. The CDR3 DNA reads TGTGCCAGCAGGGCCAGGGAGTATACCGGGGAGCTGTTTTTT. Protein sequence: CASRAREYTGELFF.

V and J are TRBV28 and TRBJ1-4; no definite D call. There are 15 residues in the CDR3. V lost 5 bases and J lost 8, with 18 bases in between. CDR1 and CDR2 from the germline V gene are MDHEN and SYDVKM. The CDR3 is CASSIPSGLGEKLFF. DNA of the CDR3: TGTGCCAGCAGTATCCCCTCAGGACTGGGGGAAAAACTGTTTTTT.

This chain uses TRBV28 with TRBJ2-2; 9 bases align to TRBD2. With 6 bases clipped from V and 3 bases from J, the junction kept 14 bases outside the gene matches. The CDR3 has 18 amino acids. CDR1 MDHEN and CDR2 SYDVKM come from the germline V gene. The CDR3 nucleotides are TGTGCCAGCAGCCGTCCACTAAGGACTAGCGACTACACCGGGGAGCTGTTTTTT. Translated, it gives CASSRPLRTSDYTGELFF.

The genes are TRBV29-1 and TRBJ2-3; D is perhaps TRBD1 or TRBD2 (5 bases each). The CDR3 is 15 amino acids. The V gene lost 3 bases and the J gene lost 1 base, with 14 bases spanning the gap. Germline CDR1 SQVTM, CDR2 ANQGSEA. The CDR3 loop is CSVDRSRDRTDTQYF. The CDR3 nucleotides are TGCAGCGTTGATCGATCCCGGGACCGCACAGATACGCAGTATTTT.

This clone was observed a handful of times. The chain joins TRBV9 to TRBJ1-1; weak D call: TRBD1 (6 bases). V gave up 3 bases and J gave up 4 bases, with 10 bases separating them. Germline V lookup: CDR1 SGDLS, CDR2 YYNGEE. The CDR3 loop spans 13 amino acids. DNA for the CDR3: TGTGCCAGCAGCGGAACAGGGCTCACTGAAGCTTTCTTT. Translating it yields CASSGTGLTEAFF.

This chain links TRBV29-1 with TRBJ1-2; tentatively, D is TRBD1 (5 bases). Trimming pared 7 bases from V and 5 bases from J, leaving 17 bases between. The CDR3 extends over 13 amino acids. Germline values: CDR1 SQVTM, CDR2 ANQGSEA. The CDR3 protein is CSARTLEGYGYTF. CDR3 sequence (DNA): TGCAGCGCCAGGACTCTCGAGGGGTATGGCTACACCTTC.

CDR3 region: CASSDSGSSYNEQFF. The CDR3 region has the DNA TGTGCCAGCAGCGATTCCGGGAGCTCCTACAATGAGCAGTTCTTC. The chain combines TRBV19 with TRBJ2-1; possible D gene TRBD2, 6 bases. CDR3 length: 15 amino acids. The V end was cut by 9 bases, the J end by 0 bases, with 15 bases between. CDR1 is LNHDA and CDR2 is SQIVND in the germline V gene (reference sequence).

This clone appeared a single time. The chain has TRBV5-4 and TRBJ2-7; 8 bases align to TRBD2. V lost 6 bases to trimming and J lost 2 bases; unmatched junction nucleotides: 10. The CDR3 sequence is 15 residues long. Germline CDR1 reads SGHNT; CDR2 reads YYREEE (reference sequence). In DNA, the CDR3 is TGTGCCAGCACCTCGCGTAGCGGGAAAGCCTACGAGCAGTACTTC. It translates to CASTSRSGKAYEQYF.

The chain is built from TRBV19 and TRBJ2-1; maybe TRBD2 (5 bases). V shed 3 bases and J shed 2 bases, with 11 bases lying between them. CDR3 size: 15 residues. Germline CDR1 is LNHDA and CDR2 is SQIVND (reference sequence). CDR3 sequence: CASSMGLAPYNEQFF. The CDR3 DNA reads TGTGCCAGTAGTATGGGTCTAGCCCCCTACAATGAGCAGTTCTTC.

The chain joins TRBV27 to TRBJ2-1, with 7 bases identical to TRBD1. J was trimmed by 6 bases and V by 5 bases; bases with no gene match: 4. The CDR3 covers 13 residues. Germline values: CDR1 MNHEY, CDR2 SMNVEV (reference sequence). The CDR3 sequence is CASSADRVNEQFF. In nucleotides, the CDR3 is TGTGCCAGCAGTGCCGACAGGGTCAATGAGCAGTTCTTC.

This clone has just a few counts. In nucleotides, the CDR3 is TGTGCCATCACATTCCAGCATTTT. It specifies CAITFQHF. The chain recombines TRBV9 with TRBJ1-5; D gene uncertain. The CDR3 extends over 8 amino acids. The V end was cut by 9 bases, the J end by 12 bases, with 7 bases between. Germline CDR1 is SGDLS and CDR2 is YYNGEE. The entire variable domain, with the rest obtained from reference TRBV9 and TRBJ1-5, is as follows: DSGVTQTPKHLITATGQRVTLRCSPRSGDLSVYWYQQSLDQGLQFLIQYYNGEERAKGNILERFSAQQFPDLHSELNLSSLELGDSALYFCAITFQHFGDGTRLSIL.

A word on this clone: The sample carries other DNA sequences with the same CDR3. This chain uses TRBV29-1 with TRBJ2-7; D ambiguous. Per the germline V gene, CDR1 is SQVTM and CDR2 is ANQGSEA. Trimming took 5 bases from V and 2 from J, leaving 7 bases between them. The length of the CDR3 is 11 residues. The CDR3 region is CSVILAYEQYF. For the CDR3, the DNA is TGCAGCGTTATCTTAGCCTACGAGCAGTACTTC.

CDR3 amino acids: CSVHPSGSATGNEQFF. As DNA, the CDR3 is TGCAGCGTTCATCCCTCCGGGAGTGCAACGGGGAATGAGCAGTTCTTC. J is TRBJ2-1 and V is TRBV29-1; TRBD2 might be the D (6 bases). Between the trimmed V and J ends, which lost 5 bases and 7 bases, there was a span of 24 bases. The CDR3 has 16 residues. Germline assignment: CDR1 SQVTM and CDR2 ANQGSEA.

Concerning this clone: The sample holds other DNA sequences that translate to the same CDR3. The chain has TRBV27 and TRBJ1-5; D remains ambiguous. Germline CDR1 MNHEY, CDR2 SMNVEV (reference sequence). Trimming removed 2 bases from V and 1 base from J, with 6 bases in between. The CDR3 spans 14 residues. This CDR3 is CASSLGGSNQPQHF. The CDR3 bases are TGTGCCAGCAGTTTAGGTGGAAGCAATCAGCCCCAGCATTTT.

Here the CDR3 reads CASSQGTSGTRGNEQFF. The CDR3 coding sequence is TGCGCCAGCAGCCAAGGGACTAGCGGGACAAGAGGGAATGAGCAGTTCTTC. V usage is TRBV4-3 and J usage is TRBJ2-1, with 12 bases fitting TRBD2. Trimming took 1 base from V and 7 from J; bases not matched to a gene: 8. The germline V gene has CDR1 LGHNA and CDR2 YSLEER. This CDR3 spans 17 amino acids.

The J gene is TRBJ2-5, the V gene TRBV10-3; 8 nucleotides match TRBD1. Germline V gene sequence: CDR1 ENHRY, CDR2 SYGVKD. J lost 1 base, V lost 6 bases, and 1 base had no gene match. CDR3 length: 13 amino acids. Here the CDR3 reads CAISDRGQETQYF. The CDR3 DNA sequence: TGTGCCATCAGCGACAGGGGCCAAGAGACCCAGTACTTC.

This chain links TRBV28 with TRBJ2-7; 7 positions agree with TRBD1. Germline V gene lookup returns CDR1 MDHEN and CDR2 SYDVKM. This CDR3 is 14 amino acids long. The V and J ends lost 4 bases and 2 bases, in that order; junction bases with no gene match: 5. In DNA form, the CDR3 reads TGTGCCAGCAGTTCAGGGGGTGCGACCTACGAGCAGTACTTC. As protein: CASSSGGATYEQYF. Using reference TRBV28 and TRBJ2-7 for the parts outside the CDR3, the full variable domain is DVKVTQSSRYLVKRTGEKVFLECVQDMDHENMFWYRQDPGLGLRLIYFSYDVKMKEKGDIPEGYSVSREKKERFSLILESASTNQTSMYLCASSSGGATYEQYFGPGTRLTVT.

This clone showed up just once. The V call is TRBV27, the J call TRBJ2-1; weak D call: TRBD2 (6 bases). CDR1 is MNHEY and CDR2 is SMNVEV in the germline V gene (reference sequence). This CDR3 is 16 amino acids long. V shed 5 bases and J shed 7 bases, with 21 bases lying between them. CDR3 sequence (DNA): TGTGCCAGCAGTCCACTGACGGGGGTGGGGAGGAATGAGCAGTTCTTC. Amino acid sequence: CASSPLTGVGRNEQFF.

This clone is a singleton in its sample. V is TRBV9 and J is TRBJ1-1; 8 nucleotides match TRBD1. There are 14 residues in the CDR3. Germline-derived CDR1 and CDR2 are SGDLS and YYNGEE. V shed 3 bases, J shed 5 bases, and the junction held 6 bases outside the gene matches. CDR3: CASSAWTGKTEAFF. Written as DNA, the CDR3 is TGTGCCAGCAGCGCGTGGACAGGGAAAACTGAAGCTTTCTTT.